The source of this TCR beta chain is a study of blood T cells in healthy people across ages. Whole-study findings and limits: Diversity figures based on one million T cells were deemed too low. Shifts in expanded clonotypes may have been confounded by donor CMV status, which was unknown. Strong correlation linked observed beta diversity and percent naive T cells.

This clonotype was observed a handful of times. No antigen is known for it. Germline CDR1 reads MNHEY; CDR2 reads SVGAGI. CDR3 length: 18 amino acids. The junction had 10 bases not matched to a gene; V was cut back by 4 bases and J by 0 bases. Individuals who donated were healthy Caucasians from Russia aged about 6 to 100. A second PCR of about 7 to 12 cycles used a sample-barcoded 5' primer and a J-beta primer mix. TCRdb passed the 5' RACE reads through MiXCR, listing each CDR3 protein once. The top ten hold roughly 20% of the sample, which has approximately 800,000 distinct CDR3 sequences, around 50% seen once.

The sequenced sample consisted of blood. The TCR originated in a man of 80 years or more in good health. This chain links TRBV6-5 with TRBJ2-3; 10 nucleotides match TRBD1. CDR3 DNA sequence: TGTGCCAGCAGTTTGGGGGACAGGGGTGTCCCAAGCACAGATACGCAGTATTTT. Protein: CASSLGDRGVPSTDTQYF.